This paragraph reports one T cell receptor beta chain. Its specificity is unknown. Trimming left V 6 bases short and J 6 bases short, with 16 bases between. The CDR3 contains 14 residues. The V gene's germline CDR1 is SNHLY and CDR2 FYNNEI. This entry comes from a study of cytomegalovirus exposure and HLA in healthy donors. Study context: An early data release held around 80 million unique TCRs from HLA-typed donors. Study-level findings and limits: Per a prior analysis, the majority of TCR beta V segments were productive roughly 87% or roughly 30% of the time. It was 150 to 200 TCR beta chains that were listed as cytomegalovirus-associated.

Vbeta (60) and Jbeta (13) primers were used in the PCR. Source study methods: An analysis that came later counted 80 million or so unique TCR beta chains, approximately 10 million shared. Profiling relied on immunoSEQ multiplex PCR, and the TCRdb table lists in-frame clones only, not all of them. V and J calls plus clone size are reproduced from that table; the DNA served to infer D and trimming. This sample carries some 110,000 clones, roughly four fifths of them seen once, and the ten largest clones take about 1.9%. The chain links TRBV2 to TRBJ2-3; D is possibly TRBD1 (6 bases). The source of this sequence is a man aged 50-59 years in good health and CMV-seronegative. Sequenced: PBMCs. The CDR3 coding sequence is TGTGCCAGCAGAGCAGGGGAGTACGGGGATACGCAGTATTTT. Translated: CASRAGEYGDTQYF.